This T cell receptor (beta chain) was profiled in a study of OX40 agonist ivuxolimab in advanced cancers. The V gene lost 5 bases and the J gene lost 8 bases, with 15 bases spanning the gap. The CDR3 extends over 14 amino acids. Germline values: CDR1 MNHEY, CDR2 SMNVEV (reference sequence). Profiling relied on immunoSEQ multiplex PCR, and the TCRdb table lists in-frame clones only, not all of them. The repertoire has 90,000 to 95,000 clones, more than 75% of them found once; the top ten carry approximately 4.8%. The TCR comes from an adult with an advanced solid tumor such as melanoma, head and neck, liver or kidney cancer. The rearrangement joins TRBV27 to TRBJ1-4; D is uncertain. The material sequenced was CD4+ or CD8+ T cells sorted from blood, taken in a trial of the OX40 agonist ivuxolimab. The CDR3 DNA sequence: TGTGCCAGCAGTCCCCCTGGCCGAATCGAAAAACTGTTTTTT. Protein sequence: CASSPPGRIEKLFF.